These 5 T cell receptor beta chains share one sample of origin, sequenced in a study of T-cell reconstitution after alpha-beta-depleted transplantation in children. Preparation of the TCRbeta library was carried out with unique molecular identifiers. TCRdb recomputed calls from the PCR reads with MiXCR, one row per CDR3 protein. The sample lists approximately 500,000 distinct CDR3 sequences, roughly 10% occurring once. The specimen was PBMCs, collected before TCRalphabeta/CD19-depleted stem cell transplant. The source is a child younger than 10 with inherited bone marrow failure, due to receive a stem cell transplant.

The table lists this clonotype with many counts. The genes are TRBV6-6 and TRBJ2-1, with 16 bases that match TRBD2. The germline V gene encodes CDR1 MNHNY and CDR2 SVGAGI (reference sequence). The V gene end was trimmed by 5 bases and the J gene end by 2 bases; junction bases not matched to a gene: 15. The CDR3 has 21 residues. The CDR3 region is CASSPTPGLAGGPSTYNEQFF. CDR3 coding DNA: TGTGCCAGCAGTCCAACCCCGGGACTAGCGGGAGGGCCGAGCACCTACAATGAGCAGTTCTTC.

This clonotype was seen many times. The V call is TRBV10-3, the J call TRBJ1-4, with TRBD1 matching 7 bases. Germline CDR1 is ENHRY and CDR2 is SYGVKD. Trimming took 5 bases from V and 10 from J; bases not matched to a gene: 10. CDR3 length: 14 residues. The CDR3 DNA reads TGTGCCATCAGTACGGACAGGCCGGACGGAAAACTGTTTTTT. Translated: CAISTDRPDGKLFF.

The table lists this clonotype with many counts. The chain uses TRBV4-3 and TRBJ2-2; maybe TRBD2 (5 bases). CDR3 size: 18 residues. With 4 bases removed from V and 0 bases from J, the gap between germline ends came to 18 bases. Germline-derived CDR1 and CDR2 are LGHNA and YSLEER. This CDR3 is CASSPREGGRANTGELFF. The CDR3 DNA is TGCGCCAGCAGCCCCCGTGAGGGCGGCCGGGCGAACACCGGGGAGCTGTTTTTT.

This clonotype was seen many times. As DNA, the CDR3 is TGCAGTGCTAGAGGACACGGTTCCGGACAGTTAGTTTACTATGGCTACACCTTC. It specifies CSARGHGSGQLVYYGYTF. The V call is TRBV20-1, the J call TRBJ1-2; possible D gene TRBD1, 6 bases. V shed 1 base and J shed 3 bases, with 24 bases lying between them. There are 18 residues in the CDR3. Germline V CDR1 and CDR2: DFQATT, SNEGSKA (reference sequence).

This clonotype appeared many times. The chain links TRBV29-1 to TRBJ1-1; D not certain. V lost 7 bases and J 0 bases, leaving 9 bases between the germline ends. Germline-derived CDR1 and CDR2 are SQVTM and ANQGSEA. This CDR3 has 12 residues. The CDR3 protein is CSGKTMNTEAFF. CDR3 bases: TGCAGCGGGAAGACTATGAACACTGAAGCTTTCTTT.